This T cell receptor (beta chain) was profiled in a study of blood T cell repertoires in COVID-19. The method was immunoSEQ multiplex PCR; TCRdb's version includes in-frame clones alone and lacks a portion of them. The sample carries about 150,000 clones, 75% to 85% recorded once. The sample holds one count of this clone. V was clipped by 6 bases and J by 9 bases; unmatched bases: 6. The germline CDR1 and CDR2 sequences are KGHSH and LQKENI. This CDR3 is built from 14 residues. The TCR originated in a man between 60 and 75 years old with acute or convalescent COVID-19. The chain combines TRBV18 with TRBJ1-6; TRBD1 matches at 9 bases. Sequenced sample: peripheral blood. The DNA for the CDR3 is TGTGCCAGCTCCCAGGGACAGGGAGTTTCACCCCTCCACTTT. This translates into CASSQGQGVSPLHF.